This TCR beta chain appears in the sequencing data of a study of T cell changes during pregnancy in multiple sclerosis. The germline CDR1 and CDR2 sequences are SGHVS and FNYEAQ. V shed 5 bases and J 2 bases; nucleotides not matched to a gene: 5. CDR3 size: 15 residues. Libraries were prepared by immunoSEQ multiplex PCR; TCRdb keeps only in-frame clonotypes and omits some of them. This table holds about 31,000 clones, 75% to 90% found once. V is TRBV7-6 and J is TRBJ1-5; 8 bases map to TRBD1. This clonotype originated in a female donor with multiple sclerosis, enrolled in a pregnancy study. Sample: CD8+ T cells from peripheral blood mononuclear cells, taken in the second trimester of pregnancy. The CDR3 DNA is TGTGCCAGCAGCATCGGGACAGGTCGCAATCAGCCCCAGCATTTT. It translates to CASSIGTGRNQPQHF.